These 5 T cell receptor beta chains were all obtained from the same sample, sequenced in a study of control samples from healthy donors and cancer patients. Profiled with immunoSEQ multiplex PCR; TCRdb holds only in-frame clones, not every one. The sample lists about 150,000 clones, approximately 93% occurring once. Sequencing was performed on blood. These receptors were obtained from a man between 18 and 29 years old in good health.

The V and J genes are TRBV4-2 and TRBJ1-3; 7 bases fit TRBD1. The trim removed 5 bases at V and 3 bases at J, leaving 13 bases unmatched. In germline, CDR1 is LGHNA, CDR2 YNFKEQ. The CDR3 consists of 17 residues. CDR3 in amino acids: CASSGTDEGLGGNTIYF. The CDR3 coding sequence is TGTGCCAGCAGCGGGACAGACGAGGGCCTGGGTGGAAACACCATATATTTT.

The chain joins TRBV2 to TRBJ2-5; D remains unclear. Germline CDR1 is SNHLY and CDR2 is FYNNEI. Trimming shortened V by 3 bases and J by 9 bases, and 11 bases separated the two germline ends. This CDR3 spans 12 amino acids. The CDR3 nucleotides read TGTGCCAGCAGTGATAACGCCTTTGCCCAGTACTTC. Protein product: CASSDNAFAQYF.

This clone was seen just once. This CDR3 is CASSFLNEQYF. The CDR3 DNA sequence: TGTGCCAGCAGTTTTTTGAACGAGCAGTACTTC. The gene calls are TRBV12-3 or TRBV12-4 and TRBJ2-7; no clear D gene. Trimming cost V 3 bases and J 5 bases, with 5 bases left between them. The CDR3 sequence is 11 residues long.

This clone appeared a single time. The chain uses TRBV19 and TRBJ1-6; TRBD1 aligns across 8 bases. The CDR3 covers 16 residues. Germline V gene data show CDR1 as LNHDA and CDR2 as SQIVND (reference sequence). The J segment lost 6 bases and the V segment lost 5 bases, leaving 9 bases of the junction unmatched. In DNA form, the CDR3 reads TGTGCCAGTAGTCCAACGACTGGGACAGGTAATTCACCCCTCCACTTT. Its translation: CASSPTTGTGNSPLHF.

The rearrangement links TRBV13 to TRBJ2-7; D is uncertain. Germline V gene data show CDR1 as PRHDT and CDR2 as FYEKMQ (reference sequence). The CDR3 spans 13 residues. V was pared by 0 bases and J by 3 bases, with 6 bases between. CDR3 protein: CASSLGPNYEQYF. DNA for the CDR3: TGTGCCAGCAGCTTAGGGCCGAACTACGAGCAGTACTTC. Variable domain in full (rest from reference TRBV13 and TRBJ2-7): AAGVIQSPRHLIKEKRETATLKCYPIPRHDTVYWYQQGPGQDPQFLISFYEKMQSDKGSIPDRFSAQQFSDYHSELNMSSLELGDSALYFCASSLGPNYEQYFGPGTRLTVT.